This TCR beta chain was profiled in a study of blood T cell repertoires in COVID-19. This clone was found once. The CDR3 runs 13 residues. V lost 5 bases and J lost 0, with 8 bases in between. The germline V gene encodes CDR1 MDHEN and CDR2 SYDVKM. Original processing methods: Amplification of reference gene primers was used by the study to estimate nucleated cell counts. The repertoire was sequenced with immunoSEQ multiplex PCR; TCRdb's copy has only in-frame clones and lacks some. The V and J calls and clone size come from that table; D and trimming were worked out from the DNA. The sample lists roughly 150,000 clones; roughly 88% were seen once.

The chain links TRBV28 to TRBJ2-7; no clear D gene. This clonotype originated in a man between 18 and 29 years old with COVID-19, enrolled during active disease. Sequenced input: peripheral blood. The CDR3 loop reads CASSPPGSYEQYF. In nucleotides, the CDR3 is TGTGCCAGCAGTCCACCCGGCTCCTACGAGCAGTACTTC.